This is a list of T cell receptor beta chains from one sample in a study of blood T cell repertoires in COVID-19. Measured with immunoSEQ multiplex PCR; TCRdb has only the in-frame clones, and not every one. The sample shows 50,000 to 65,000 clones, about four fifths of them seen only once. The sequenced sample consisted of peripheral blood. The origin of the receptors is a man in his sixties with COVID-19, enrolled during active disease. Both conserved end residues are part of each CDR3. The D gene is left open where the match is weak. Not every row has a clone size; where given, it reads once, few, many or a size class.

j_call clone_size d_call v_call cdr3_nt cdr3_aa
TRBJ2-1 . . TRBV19 TGTGCCAGTAGTGTCGGGACTGACAATGAGCAGTTCTTC CASSVGTDNEQFF
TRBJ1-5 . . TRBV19 TGTGCCAGTAGTATTTTTGCAGGGCACGATAGCAATCAGCCCCAGCATTTT CASSIFAGHDSNQPQHF
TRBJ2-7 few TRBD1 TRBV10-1 TGCGCCAGCAGCGGACAGGGGGCTTGGTACGAGCAGTACTTC CASSGQGAWYEQYF
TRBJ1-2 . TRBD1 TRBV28 TGTGCCAGCAGCCCAGGACAGGGTCATAGTGGCTACACCTTC CASSPGQGHSGYTF
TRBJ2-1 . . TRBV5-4 TGTGCCAGCAGCTTGGTCCCCTCCCCCTCGTGGTTCTTC CASSLVPSPSWFF
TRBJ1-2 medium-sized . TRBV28 TGTGCCAGCAGTACGCTCGCTGGGGCCTATGGCTACACCTTC CASSTLAGAYGYTF
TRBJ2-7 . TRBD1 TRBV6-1 TGTGCCAGCAGTGAATTGTTAGGGACAGGGCCCTACGAGCAGTACTTC CASSELLGTGPYEQYF
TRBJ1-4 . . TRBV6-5 TGTGCCAGCAGTTACTCGACGGGGATTAATGAAAAACTGTTTTTT CASSYSTGINEKLFF
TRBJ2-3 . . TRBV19 TGTGCCTCAAACATAGCGGAAAGCACAGATACGCAGTATTTT CASNIAESTDTQYF
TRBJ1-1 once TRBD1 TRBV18 TGTGCCAGCTCCTCGGGACAGAGCGGAACAATGAACACTGAAGCTTTCTTT CASSSGQSGTMNTEAFF
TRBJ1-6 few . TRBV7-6 TGTGCCAGCAGTCAACAACAGGGTTATAATTCACCCCTCCACTTT CASSQQQGYNSPLHF
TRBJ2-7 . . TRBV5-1 TGCGCCAGCAGCTTAGACGGGGACTACGAGCAGTACTTC CASSLDGDYEQYF
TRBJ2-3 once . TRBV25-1 TGTAAGAGGTCCACAGATACGCAGTATTTT CKRSTDTQYF
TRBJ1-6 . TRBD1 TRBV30 TGTGCCTGGGGGGACAGGGGATCACCCCTCCACTTT CAWGDRGSPLHF
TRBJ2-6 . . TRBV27 TGTGCCAGCAGTCCCCGGACACCCTTTGGGGGGGCCAACGTCCTGACTTTC CASSPRTPFGGANVLTF
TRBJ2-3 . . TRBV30 TGTGCCTGCTGTAGCACAGATACGCAGTATTTT CACCSTDTQYF
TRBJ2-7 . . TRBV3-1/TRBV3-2 TGTGCCAGCAGCCACGGGAACACCTACGAGCAGTACTTC CASSHGNTYEQYF
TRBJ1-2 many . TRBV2 TGTGCCAGCAGTCCTACAGCTACTTATGGCTACACCTTC CASSPTATYGYTF
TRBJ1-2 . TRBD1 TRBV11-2 TGTGCCACCCGGGACAGGGAAAAGAACTATGGCTACACCTTC CATRDREKNYGYTF
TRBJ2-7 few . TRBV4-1 TGCGCCAGCAGGGCCATAGCTAGCGATTACTACGAGCAGTACTTC CASRAIASDYYEQYF
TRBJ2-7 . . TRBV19 TGTGCCAGTAGTATCTTCTCTGGCAGCTACGAGCAGTACTTC CASSIFSGSYEQYF
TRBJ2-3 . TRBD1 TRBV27 TGTGCCAGCAGTTTCCACCAGACAGGGTACCCAGATACGCAGTATTTT CASSFHQTGYPDTQYF
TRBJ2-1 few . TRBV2 TGTGCCAGCTCCCTTAGATTTACTAGTGGCAATGAGCAGTTCTTC CASSLRFTSGNEQFF
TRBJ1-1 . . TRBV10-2 TGCGCCAGCAGCCCGGACACTGAAGCTTTCTTT CASSPDTEAFF
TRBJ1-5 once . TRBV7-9 TGTGCCAGCAGCCGTACCGGGGGGACTCAGCCCCAGCATTTT CASSRTGGTQPQHF
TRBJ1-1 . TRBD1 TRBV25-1 TGTGCCAGCCAAAAGGGGGCAGTGAACACTGAAGCTTTCTTT CASQKGAVNTEAFF
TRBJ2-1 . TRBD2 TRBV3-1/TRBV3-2 TGTGCCAGCAGCCAAGGGGCGGGGGGTGAGCAGTTCTTC CASSQGAGGEQFF
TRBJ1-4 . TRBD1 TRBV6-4 TGTGCCAGCAACCCCAGGACAGGGGGGATCCCAATTTTGAAGGGTGAAAAACTGTTTTTT CASNPRTGGIPILKGEKLFF
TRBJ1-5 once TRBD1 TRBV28 TGTGCCAGCAGTTTTATCGGACAGGTTGGTAAGCCCCAGCATTTT CASSFIGQVGKPQHF
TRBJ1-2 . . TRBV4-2 TGTGCCAGCAGCCAAGACCGGACATCAAATACCTATGGCTACACCTTC CASSQDRTSNTYGYTF
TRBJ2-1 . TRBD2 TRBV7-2 TGTGCCAGCAGCCGGACTAGCGGGAAGAGAAATGAGCAGTTCTTC CASSRTSGKRNEQFF
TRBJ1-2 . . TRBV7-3 TGTGCCAGCAGCTTAGAGGGGGGGAACTATGGCTACACCTTC CASSLEGGNYGYTF
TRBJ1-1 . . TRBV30 TGTGCCTGGAGTGAGGGGGTAGCTGAAGCTTTCTTT CAWSEGVAEAFF
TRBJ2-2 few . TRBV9 TGTGCCAGCAGCGTAGACCGCCCGGGACTTCCTATTGTCGGGGAGCTGTTTTTT CASSVDRPGLPIVGELFF
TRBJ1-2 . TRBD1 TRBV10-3 TGTGCCATCACCTCGGGACAGGGTTCCTATGGCTACACCTTC CAITSGQGSYGYTF
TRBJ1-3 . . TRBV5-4 TGTGCCAGCAGTACAGGGTTTGGCTCTGGAAACACCATATATTTT CASSTGFGSGNTIYF
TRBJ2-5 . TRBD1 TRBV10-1 TGCGCCAGCAGTGCCGGACAGGGATTAGAGACCCAGTACTTC CASSAGQGLETQYF
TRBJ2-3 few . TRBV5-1 TGCGCCAGCAGCTTGGACATTTCAGATACGCAGTATTTT CASSLDISDTQYF
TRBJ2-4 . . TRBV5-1 TGCGCCAGCAGCATCGGGACTCACGAGAGAAACATTCAGTACTTC CASSIGTHERNIQYF
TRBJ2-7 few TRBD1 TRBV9 TGTGCCAGCAGCGTATATCAGGACAGGGGCGGTTACTTC CASSVYQDRGGYF
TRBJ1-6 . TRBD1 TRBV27 TGTGCCAGCAGACCTTGGGACAGTAGAAATTCACCCCTCCACTTT CASRPWDSRNSPLHF
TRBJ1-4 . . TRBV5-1 TGCGCCAGCAGCTTGGAGTCTGAGTATGAAAAACTGTTTTTT CASSLESEYEKLFF
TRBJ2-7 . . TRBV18 TGTGCCAGCTCACCACCGTCAGGTGCCGAGCAGTACTTC CASSPPSGAEQYF
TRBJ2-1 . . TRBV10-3 TGTGCCTCTCGGGGGGCTAGCGAGTATAACAATGAGCAGTTCTTC CASRGASEYNNEQFF
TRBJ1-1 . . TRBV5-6 TGTGCCAGCAGCAAGACACAGTTCATGAAGAACACTGAAGCTTTCTTT CASSKTQFMKNTEAFF